Below, one TCR beta chain is given with its context. The antigen is undetermined. TCRB transcripts that were expressed got sequenced, as all of the isolated RNA had been reverse transcribed. Profiling relied on immunoSEQ multiplex PCR, and the TCRdb table lists in-frame clones only, not all of them. The sample consists of hundreds of thousands of clones, roughly 30% of them appearing once. The single heparinised draw taken from each donor contained about 100 mL of blood on average. Trimming took off 1 base at V and 2 bases at J, with 13 bases between the two ends. The germline V gene encodes CDR1 SGHRS and CDR2 YFSETQ. The CDR3 runs 16 residues. The sample originates from a study of beta chain features in type 1 diabetes. Across the study: On cell yields, gender and age, patients and healthy donors were similar. Analysis included 95 million to 140 million sorted cells drawn from all samples. Study-wide points: TCRB rearrangement may or may not be influenced by HLA type; here this remained unresolved.

The clonotype was recovered from a young man in good health. The chain couples TRBV5-1 to TRBJ2-1; tentatively, D is TRBD2 (6 bases). Sequenced material: naive CD4+ T cells from blood. The CDR3 protein is CASSLTPGLPYNEQFF. The CDR3 DNA follows: TGCGCCAGCAGCTTGACTCCGGGACTCCCCTACAATGAGCAGTTCTTC.